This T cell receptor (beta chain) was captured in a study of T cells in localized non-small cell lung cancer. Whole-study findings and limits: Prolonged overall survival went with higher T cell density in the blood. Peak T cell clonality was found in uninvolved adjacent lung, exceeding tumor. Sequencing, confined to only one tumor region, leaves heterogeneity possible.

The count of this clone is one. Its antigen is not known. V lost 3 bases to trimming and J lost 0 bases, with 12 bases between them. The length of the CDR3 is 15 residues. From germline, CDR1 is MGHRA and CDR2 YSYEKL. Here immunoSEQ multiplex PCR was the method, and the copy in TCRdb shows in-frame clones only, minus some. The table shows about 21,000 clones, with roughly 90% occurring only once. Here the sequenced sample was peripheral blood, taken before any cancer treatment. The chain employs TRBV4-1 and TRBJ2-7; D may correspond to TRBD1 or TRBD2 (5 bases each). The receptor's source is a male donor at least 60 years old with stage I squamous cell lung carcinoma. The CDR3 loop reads CASSHGAFFSYEQYF. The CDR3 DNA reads TGCGCCAGCAGCCACGGGGCCTTTTTCTCCTACGAGCAGTACTTC.